This TCR beta chain was retrieved from a study of CD4 T cells in relation to SARS-CoV-2 and coronaviruses. Study summary: PBMCs were cultured with antigen for roughly 10 days before TCR beta sequencing.

Worth noting for this clone: Its antigen is undetermined.

After removal of 5 bases from V and 6 bases from J, the junction contained 10 bases not matched to a gene. Looked up from germline, CDR1 is LNHDA and CDR2 is SQIVND (reference sequence). The CDR3 runs 16 residues. Clones were sequenced by immunoSEQ multiplex PCR, and TCRdb holds only the in-frame ones, with some missing. The sample has 35,000 to 50,000 clones, around 80% seen once. This receptor was obtained from an adult with COVID-19. The chain is built from TRBV19 and TRBJ2-3, with TRBD2 matching 11 bases. The sequenced material came from naive CD4+ T cells from PBMCs, cultured in vitro. Stated subset: naive CD4+ T cells isolated by negative enrichment. The CDR3 sequence is CASSPSLAGGGDTQYF. In DNA, the CDR3 is TGTGCCAGTAGTCCCTCCCTAGCGGGAGGCGGGGATACGCAGTATTTT.